One and the same sample provided the 22 T cell receptor beta chains below, sequenced in a study of blood T cell repertoires in COVID-19. TCRdb keeps only in-frame clones here, not all; method: immunoSEQ multiplex PCR. The profile shows 200,000 to 250,000 clones, roughly nine tenths of them singletons. Material: PBMCs or T cells enriched from blood (not recorded which). The receptor set was obtained from a woman aged 50 to 60 in a cohort exposed to, infected with or recovered from COVID-19 (not recorded which).

Turning to this clone: At one end the junction does not follow the germline gene, possibly because of a read error. The chain uses TRBV28 and TRBJ1-2; D call uncertain. This CDR3 is built from 12 residues. CDR1 is MDHEN, CDR2 SYDVKM, per germline. The CDR3 sequence is CASSFHNYGYAF. CDR3 in DNA: TGTGCCAGCAGTTTCCACAACTATGGCTACGCCTTC.

This chain links TRBV2 with TRBJ2-1; 14 positions match TRBD2. Unmatched junction bases numbered 11, after V lost 5 bases and J lost 8 bases. CDR3 length: 17 residues. Germline loops: CDR1 SNHLY, CDR2 FYNNEI. CDR3 region: CASSRSTSGGANDEQFF. DNA for the CDR3: TGTGCCAGCAGTCGTTCGACTAGCGGGGGGGCCAACGATGAGCAGTTCTTC.

V and J are TRBV6-5 and TRBJ1-1; 7 bases match TRBD1. Germline V CDR1 and CDR2: MNHEY, SVGAGI. Losses at the gene ends were 6 bases for V and 10 bases for J; bases not matched to a gene: 17. The length of the CDR3 is 15 residues. The CDR3 DNA reads TGTGCCAGCAGCCCCGTGAGGCAGGGGGTGCTGGGAGCTTTCTTT. Encoded protein: CASSPVRQGVLGAFF.

V gene TRBV2 combines with J gene TRBJ2-7; D not resolved. Trimming took off 5 bases at V and 4 bases at J, with 6 bases between the two ends. This CDR3 has 11 residues. Germline V CDR1 and CDR2: SNHLY, FYNNEI. The CDR3 protein is CASSPKYEQYF. Written as DNA, the CDR3 is TGTGCCAGCAGTCCTAAATACGAGCAGTACTTC.

The chain joins TRBV9 to TRBJ2-1; TRBD1 agrees at 7 bases. CDR1 and CDR2 from the germline V gene are SGDLS and YYNGEE. The CDR3 contains 16 residues. V shed 2 bases, J shed 8 bases, and the junction held 13 bases outside the gene matches. CDR3 bases: TGTGCCAGCAGCGTCGCCGGGACAGCCGCTTGGGATGAGCAGTTCTTC. Translation gives CASSVAGTAAWDEQFF. Combining the CDR3 with reference TRBV9 and TRBJ2-1 gives the whole variable domain DSGVTQTPKHLITATGQRVTLRCSPRSGDLSVYWYQQSLDQGLQFLIQYYNGEERAKGNILERFSAQQFPDLHSELNLSSLELGDSALYFCASSVAGTAAWDEQFFGPGTRLTVL.

The gene calls are TRBV18 and TRBJ2-1; no definite D call. Germline V CDR1 and CDR2: KGHSH, LQKENI. The CDR3 is 13 amino acids. The V end lost 0 bases, the J end lost 9 bases, and 9 bases lay between the germline ends. CDR3 coding DNA: TGTGCCAGCTCACCACCGTTGAGAAGTGAGCAGTTCTTC. It codes for CASSPPLRSEQFF.

The chain joins TRBV12-3 or TRBV12-4 to TRBJ1-1; 9 bases agree with TRBD1. J gave up 8 bases and V 6 bases, and 7 bases lay outside the gene matches. The CDR3 covers 13 residues. The chain's CDR3 is CASRGPGTGEAFF. The CDR3, as DNA: TGTGCCAGCAGGGGACCCGGGACAGGGGAAGCTTTCTTT.

V is TRBV4-3 and J is TRBJ1-6; D is unclear. Germline CDR1 LGHNA, CDR2 YSLEER. Trimming shortened V by 0 bases and J by 8 bases, and 11 bases separated the two germline ends. This CDR3 has 15 residues. As DNA, the CDR3 is TGCGCCAGCAGCCAAGAATTGCGCACCTATTCACCCCTCCACTTT. Amino acid sequence: CASSQELRTYSPLHF.

The chain uses TRBV5-1 and TRBJ2-5; possibly TRBD2 for D (7 bases). CDR3 size: 14 residues. V was cut by 4 bases and J by 3 bases, with 13 bases left in between. Germline loops: CDR1 SGHRS, CDR2 YFSETQ. In DNA, the CDR3 is TGCGCCAGCAGCCCCTGGGGGGGCGAAGAGACCCAGTACTTC. This gives the protein CASSPWGGEETQYF.

The rearrangement links TRBV7-6 to TRBJ2-6; TRBD1 agrees at 8 bases. Germline V CDR1 and CDR2: SGHVS, FNYEAQ. The V segment lost 1 base and the J segment 2 bases; nucleotides outside the gene matches: 7. CDR3 length equals 18 residues. The CDR3 loop reads CASSLVAGGGTGANVLTF. CDR3 in DNA: TGTGCCAGCAGCTTAGTAGCAGGGGGCGGCACTGGGGCCAACGTCCTGACTTTC.

The CDR3 bases are TGTGCCTGGAGGGACAGGGGATCCCCAAATCAGCCCCAGCATTTT. As protein: CAWRDRGSPNQPQHF. The J gene is TRBJ1-5, the V gene TRBV30, with 9 bases identical to TRBD1. CDR1 is GTSNPN and CDR2 is SVGIG in the germline V gene (reference sequence). The ends lost 3 bases at V and 4 bases at J; junction bases unmatched: 7. The CDR3 has 15 amino acids.

The chain uses TRBV7-2 and TRBJ2-7; TRBD1 might be the D (5 bases). The germline CDR1 and CDR2 sequences are SGHTA and FQGNSA. The V end lost 5 bases, the J end lost 4 bases, and 12 bases lay between the germline ends. There are 13 residues in the CDR3. The CDR3 loop is CASSADKIYEQYF. The CDR3 coding sequence is TGTGCCAGCAGCGCGGACAAGATTTACGAGCAGTACTTC.

The J gene is TRBJ1-1, the V gene TRBV7-9; D may be TRBD1 (6 bases). V lost 3 bases and J 3 bases, leaving 14 bases between the germline ends. CDR1 is SEHNR and CDR2 is FQNEAQ in the germline V gene (reference sequence). The CDR3 is 15 amino acids. The DNA for the CDR3 is TGTGCCAGCAGCTTTACAGGGTCTATGTACACTGAAGCTTTCTTT. It translates to CASSFTGSMYTEAFF.

V gene TRBV2 combines with J gene TRBJ1-6; D not resolved. V was clipped by 2 bases and J by 4 bases, with 12 bases between them. The CDR3 is 16 residues long. CDR1 SNHLY and CDR2 FYNNEI come from the germline V gene. DNA of the CDR3: TGTGCCAGCAGTGAACCTTGGGAGTATTATAATTCACCCCTCCACTTT. Translation gives CASSEPWEYYNSPLHF.

This chain connects TRBV7-2 to TRBJ1-5, with D unresolved. Germline V gene sequence: CDR1 SGHTA, CDR2 FQGNSA. The V end lost 1 base, the J end lost 6 bases, and 22 bases lay between the germline ends. The CDR3 runs to 18 residues. The CDR3 DNA reads as TGTGCCAGCAGCTTAGTTAACCCCACGGGAGCCTCGGGTCAGCCCCAGCATTTT. This codes for CASSLVNPTGASGQPQHF.

The CDR3 loop is CASSTGRGRSTEAFF. CDR3 sequence (DNA): TGCGCCAGCAGCACTGGGAGGGGACGGTCCACTGAAGCTTTCTTT. The V call is TRBV5-1, the J call TRBJ1-1; a weak D match, TRBD1 (5 bases). The CDR3 has 15 residues. CDR1 SGHRS and CDR2 YFSETQ come from the germline V gene. Trimming took 4 bases from V and 4 from J, leaving 17 bases between them.

CDR3 loop: CASSEGTVAPYGYTF. CDR3 DNA: TGTGCCAGCAGCGAAGGGACAGTAGCACCATATGGCTACACCTTC. The gene calls are TRBV7-2 and TRBJ1-2; 7 bases are a match to TRBD1. The germline V gene encodes CDR1 SGHTA and CDR2 FQGNSA. After removal of 5 bases from V and 5 bases from J, the junction contained 11 bases not matched to a gene. CDR3 length equals 15 residues.

The chain has TRBV7-2 and TRBJ1-6; D might be TRBD1 (6 bases). The CDR3 spans 14 residues. Trimming took off 4 bases at V and 8 bases at J, with 12 bases between the two ends. Germline lookup yields CDR1 SGHTA and CDR2 FQGNSA. Here the CDR3 DNA reads TGTGCCAGCAGCTGGCAGGGGAAGGATTCACCCCTCCACTTT. Translated: CASSWQGKDSPLHF.

The genes are TRBV4-2 and TRBJ1-6; D is perhaps TRBD1 (6 bases). The CDR3 length is 16 residues. The V gene lost 1 base and the J gene lost 7 bases, with 14 bases spanning the gap. CDR1 LGHNA and CDR2 YNFKEQ come from the germline V gene. DNA for the CDR3: TGTGCCAGCAGCCAAGGGGCGGGGGCTTCGAATTCACCCCTCCACTTT. It codes for CASSQGAGASNSPLHF.

Only a few counts were recorded for this clone. J is TRBJ1-5 and V is TRBV6-2 or TRBV6-3; 7 nucleotides match TRBD1. Germline lookup yields CDR1 MNHEY and CDR2 SVGEGT. V was clipped by 6 bases and J by 1 base; unmatched bases: 9. The CDR3 covers 16 residues. The CDR3 bases are TGTGCCAGCAGCCCTGACAGGGTTTACAGCAATCAGCCCCAGCATTTT. Amino acids: CASSPDRVYSNQPQHF.

With respect to this clone: The same CDR3 can be traced to other DNA sequences in this sample. The V gene is TRBV5-1, the J gene TRBJ1-2, with TRBD1 matching 9 bases. The CDR3 loop spans 14 amino acids. Trimming removed 4 bases from V and 5 bases from J; junction bases left unmatched: 6. Germline CDR1 SGHRS, CDR2 YFSETQ. The CDR3 protein is CASSPGQGNYGYTF. CDR3 in DNA: TGCGCCAGCAGCCCGGGACAGGGAAATTATGGCTACACCTTC.

The chain employs TRBV7-3 and TRBJ1-3; 10 nucleotides agree with TRBD1. V was pared by 5 bases and J by 3 bases, with 4 bases of the junction left unmatched. Germline lookup yields CDR1 SGHTA and CDR2 FQGTGA. This CDR3 spans 15 amino acids. CDR3 protein: CASSPGTGVGNTIYF. CDR3 DNA: TGTGCCAGCAGCCCAGGGACAGGGGTTGGAAACACCATATATTTT.